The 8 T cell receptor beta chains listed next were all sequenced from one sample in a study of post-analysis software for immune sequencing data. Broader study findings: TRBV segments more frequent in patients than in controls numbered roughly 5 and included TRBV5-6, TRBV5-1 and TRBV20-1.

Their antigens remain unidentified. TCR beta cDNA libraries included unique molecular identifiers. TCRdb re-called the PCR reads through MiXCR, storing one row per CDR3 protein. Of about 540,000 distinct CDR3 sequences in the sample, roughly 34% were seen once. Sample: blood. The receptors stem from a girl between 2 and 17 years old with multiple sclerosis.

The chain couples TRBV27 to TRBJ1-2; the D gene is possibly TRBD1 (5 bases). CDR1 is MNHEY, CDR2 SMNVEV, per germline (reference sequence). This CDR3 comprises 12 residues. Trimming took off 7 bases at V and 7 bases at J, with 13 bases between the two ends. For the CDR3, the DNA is TGTGCCAGCAAGTCGGGGGACCTTGGCTACACCTTC. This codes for CASKSGDLGYTF.

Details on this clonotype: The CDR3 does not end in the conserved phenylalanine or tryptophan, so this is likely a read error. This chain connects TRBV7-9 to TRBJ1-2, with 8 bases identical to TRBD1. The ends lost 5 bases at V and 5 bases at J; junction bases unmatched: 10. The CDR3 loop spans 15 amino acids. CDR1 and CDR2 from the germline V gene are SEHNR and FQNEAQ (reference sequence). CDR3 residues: CASSGDRGEYYGYTC. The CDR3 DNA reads TGTGCCAGCAGCGGAGACAGGGGCGAGTATTATGGCTACACCTGC.

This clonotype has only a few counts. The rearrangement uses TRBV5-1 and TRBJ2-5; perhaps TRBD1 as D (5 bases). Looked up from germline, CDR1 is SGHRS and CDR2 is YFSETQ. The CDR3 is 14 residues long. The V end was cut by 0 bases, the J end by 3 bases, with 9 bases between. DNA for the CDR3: TGCGCCAGCAGCTTGGGACAGACGAAAGAGACCCAGTACTTC. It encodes CASSLGQTKETQYF.

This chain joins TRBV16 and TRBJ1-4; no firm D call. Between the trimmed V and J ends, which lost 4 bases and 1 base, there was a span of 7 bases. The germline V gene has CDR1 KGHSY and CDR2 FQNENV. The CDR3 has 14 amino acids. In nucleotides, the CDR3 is TGTGCCAGCAGCCGACACCTAACTAATGAAAAACTGTTTTTT. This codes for CASSRHLTNEKLFF.

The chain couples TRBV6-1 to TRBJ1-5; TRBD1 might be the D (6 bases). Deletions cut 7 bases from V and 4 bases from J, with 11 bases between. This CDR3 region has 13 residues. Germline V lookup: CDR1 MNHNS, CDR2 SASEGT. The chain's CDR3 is CASMLQGNQPQHF. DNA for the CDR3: TGTGCCAGCATGCTACAGGGAAATCAGCCCCAGCATTTT.

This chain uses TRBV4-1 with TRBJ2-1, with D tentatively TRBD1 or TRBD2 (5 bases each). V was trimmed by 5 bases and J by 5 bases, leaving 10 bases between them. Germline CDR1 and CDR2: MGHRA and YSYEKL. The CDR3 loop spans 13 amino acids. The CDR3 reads CASSGTMNNEQFF. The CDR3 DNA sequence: TGCGCCAGCAGCGGGACGATGAACAATGAGCAGTTCTTC.

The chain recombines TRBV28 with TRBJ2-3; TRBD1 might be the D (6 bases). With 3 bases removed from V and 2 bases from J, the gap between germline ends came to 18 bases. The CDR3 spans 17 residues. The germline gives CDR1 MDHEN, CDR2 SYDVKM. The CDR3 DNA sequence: TGTGCCAGCAGTTTGGAGACAGGCCCGGGCCTCACAGATACGCAGTATTTT. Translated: CASSLETGPGLTDTQYF.

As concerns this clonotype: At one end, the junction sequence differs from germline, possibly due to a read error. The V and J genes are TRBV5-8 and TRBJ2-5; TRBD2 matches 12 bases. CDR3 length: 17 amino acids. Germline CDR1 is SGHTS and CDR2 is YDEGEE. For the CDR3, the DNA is TGTGTCAGCAGCTTGGCCGGACTAGCGGGGCCCCGGGAGACCCAGTACTTC. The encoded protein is CVSSLAGLAGPRETQYF.